These 5 T cell receptor beta chains were sequenced from one sample in a study of sequential checkpoint blockade in melanoma. Sequenced by immunoSEQ multiplex PCR; TCRdb stores in-frame clones only, minus some. The table lists about 3,500 clones, roughly a fifth of them singletons, with around a sixth in the top ten. Treatment denoted: randomized to nivolumab then ipilimumab (arm A) or the reverse (arm B). Specimen: tumor tissue (inferred from file names), collected from a patient given nivolumab and ipilimumab in sequence. The receptors derive from a human patient with melanoma. Some clones in this sample may be carry-over from other donors' samples.

There are a few counts of this clone. The rearrangement links TRBV11-3 to TRBJ2-3, with D possibly called TRBD1 or TRBD2 (5 bases each). Per the germline V gene, CDR1 is SGHNT and CDR2 is YENEEA. V lost 5 bases and J lost 11, with 23 bases in between. There are 15 residues in the CDR3. CDR3 amino acids: CASSPPGTNKGWQYF. The DNA for the CDR3 is TGTGCCAGCAGCCCACCCGGGACCAACAAAGGTTGGCAGTATTTT.

The chain employs TRBV18 and TRBJ1-4, with TRBD1 as a possible D gene (5 bases). This CDR3 is built from 13 residues. Germline assignment: CDR1 KGHSH and CDR2 LQKENI. Deletions cut 4 bases from V and 6 bases from J, with 9 bases between. CDR3 residues: CASSRGTDEKLFF. CDR3 bases: TGTGCCAGCTCACGCGGGACGGATGAAAAACTGTTTTTT. Using reference TRBV18 and TRBJ1-4 for the parts outside the CDR3, the full variable domain is NAGVMQNPRHLVRRRGQEARLRCSPMKGHSHVYWYRQLPEEGLKFMVYLQKENIIDESGMPKERFSAEFPKEGPSILRIQQVVRGDSAAYFCASSRGTDEKLFFGSGTQLSVL.

The chain joins TRBV5-1 to TRBJ1-4; D is unclear. CDR3 length: 15 residues. V lost 1 base, J lost 5 bases, and 12 bases lay in between. Germline-derived CDR1 and CDR2 are SGHRS and YFSETQ. CDR3 residues: CASSLSQKNNEKLFF. CDR3 nucleotide sequence: TGCGCCAGCAGCTTGAGTCAGAAAAACAATGAAAAACTGTTTTTT.

The chain is built from TRBV6-8 and TRBJ1-1; no clear D. Germline CDR1 and CDR2: MNHGY and SAAAGT. The V gene lost 7 bases and the J gene lost 5 bases, with 11 bases spanning the gap. The CDR3 spans 12 residues. The CDR3 DNA is TGTGCCAGCAAGCGGAGTGGTACTGAAGCTTTCTTT. This sequence encodes CASKRSGTEAFF.

This clone was recorded at least ten times. The chain is built from TRBV11-3 and TRBJ2-7, with 10 bases lining up with TRBD1. The CDR3 is 15 residues long. The germline V gene has CDR1 SGHNT and CDR2 YENEEA. The V segment lost 3 bases and the J segment 3 bases; nucleotides outside the gene matches: 5. The CDR3 sequence is CASSFSGQGRYEQYF. The CDR3 DNA is TGTGCCAGCAGCTTTTCGGGACAGGGGCGCTACGAGCAGTACTTC.